Described below is a single TCR beta chain sequence and its context. Barcoded TCR alpha and TCR beta cDNA libraries with UMIs came from 5'RACE using constant-segment primers. TCRdb recomputed calls from the 5' RACE reads with MiXCR, one row per CDR3 protein. The table has around 400,000 distinct CDR3 sequences, less than 25% seen once. The sample is drawn from a study of T-cell memory formation after mild COVID-19. Overall study: Clusters were largely donor specific.

Per germline, CDR1 LNHDA and CDR2 SQIVND (reference sequence). With 3 bases clipped from V and 7 bases from J, the junction kept 8 bases outside the gene matches. The CDR3 sequence is 14 residues long. This TCR derives from an adult woman who had mild COVID-19 (a few samples of this study predate the infection). Cell type and time point are not known. The V call is TRBV19, the J call TRBJ1-1, with 7 bases lining up with TRBD1. The sequenced material came from PBMCs or a T cell subset sorted from them (not recorded which). The DNA of the CDR3 is TGTGCCAGTAGTATTAGGGACAGTGGGAATGAAGCTTTCTTT. Translated: CASSIRDSGNEAFF. The full variable domain, in which reference TRBV19 and TRBJ1-1 provide the parts outside the CDR3, is DGGITQSPKYLFRKEGQNVTLSCEQNLNHDAMYWYRQDPGQGLRLIYYSQIVNDFQKGDIAEGYSVSREKKESFPLTVTSAQKNPTAFYLCASSIRDSGNEAFFGQGTRLTVV.